This record covers a single T cell receptor beta chain. Its antigen is unidentified. Sequenced by immunoSEQ multiplex PCR; TCRdb stores in-frame clones only, minus some. This table has tens of thousands of clones, around 90% appearing once. This record belongs to a study of OX40 agonist ivuxolimab in advanced cancers. Study background: The study reported partial responses in three patients: one hepatocellular carcinoma, two cutaneous melanoma.

Study results and limitations: In CD8+ T cells, expanded clones were on average more numerous than in CD4+. The study did not work out the antigen specificity of the expanded peripheral T cells.

CDR3 length: 15 amino acids. V dropped 2 bases and J dropped 0 bases, with 8 bases sitting between them. The TCR was taken from an adult with an advanced solid tumor such as melanoma, head and neck, liver or kidney cancer. The rearrangement uses TRBV6-7 and TRBJ1-5, with D unclear. TRBV6-7 is reported as an ORF; its role is uncertain. The source was CD4+ or CD8+ T cells sorted from blood, collected in a trial of the OX40 agonist ivuxolimab. For the CDR3, the DNA is TGTGCCAGCAGTTACAGGTTTGATAGCAATCAGCCCCAGCATTTT. Translated, it gives CASSYRFDSNQPQHF.